The T cell receptor (beta chain) described here comes from a study of cytomegalovirus exposure and HLA in healthy donors. The primer mix had 60 Vbeta and 13 Jbeta primers. The protocol was immunoSEQ multiplex PCR, while the TCRdb copy is restricted to in-frame clones and leaves out a portion. The sample shows around 65,000 clones, 55% to 65% of them seen only once. CDR3 length: 14 residues. The V gene's germline CDR1 is SGHTA and CDR2 FQGNSA. Trimming removed 6 bases at V and 4 bases at J, with 13 bases between. This clone was counted a single time. Sequenced sample: PBMCs. This TCR was sampled from a man between 25 and 39 years old in good health and CMV-seronegative. The chain carries TRBV7-2 and TRBJ2-1, with a weak D call TRBD1 (5 bases). CDR3 DNA sequence: TGTGCCAGCAGTTTGGGAACAGGATACAATGAGCAGTTCTTC. Protein sequence: CASSLGTGYNEQFF.